This TCR beta chain appears in the sequencing data of a study of shared clonotypes between healthy human individuals. J was trimmed by 7 bases and V by 7 bases; bases with no gene match: 10. From germline, CDR1 is SGHVS and CDR2 FQNEAQ. The CDR3 is made up of 15 amino acids. Profiling relied on immunoSEQ multiplex PCR, and the TCRdb table lists in-frame clones only, not all of them. Among millions of clones listed, roughly 92% were seen once. This clone has just one count. This clonotype was obtained from a man aged 18 to 30 in good health. The V call is TRBV7-8, the J call TRBJ2-7; 13 bases map to TRBD2. Sequences were obtained from naive CD4+ T cells sorted from blood. Documented subset: CD45RA+ positively selected. CDR3 protein: CASILLAGGPGEQYF. The DNA for the CDR3 is TGTGCCAGCATCCTACTAGCGGGAGGGCCGGGAGAGCAGTACTTC.